The entry below describes one T cell receptor beta chain. The target antigen is unknown. The data were obtained in a study of shared clonotypes between healthy human individuals. Whole-study findings and limits: The small donor group covered limited genetic and exposure diversity.

The test was conducted at deep level. Clones were read by immunoSEQ multiplex PCR, and TCRdb kept only the in-frame ones, dropping some. In the table there are some 980,000 clones, more than 75% of which are singletons. Germline V CDR1 and CDR2: MGHDK, SYGVNS. The CDR3 spans 13 residues. V was pared by 7 bases and J by 8 bases, with 15 bases between. The sample comprised memory CD4+ T cells sorted from blood. Subset: CD45RA-negative fraction. The chain combines TRBV25-1 with TRBJ2-1; either TRBD1 or TRBD2 may supply D (5 bases each). The sequence was obtained from a man younger than 35 in good health. In DNA, the CDR3 is TGTGCCAGCATCGGGACCGACGGGCATGAGCAGTTCTTC. Protein product: CASIGTDGHEQFF.